This TCR beta chain was identified during a study of CD4 T cells in relation to SARS-CoV-2 and coronaviruses. As for the study in general: The restricting HLA molecule for shared crossreactive spike epitopes was mapped.

The data were produced by immunoSEQ multiplex PCR, yet TCRdb's version contains in-frame clones alone and is incomplete. Here the sample spans around 18,000 clones, about 80% being singletons. Looked up from germline, CDR1 is SNHLY and CDR2 is FYNNEI. This CDR3 has 15 residues. After removal of 7 bases from V and 7 bases from J, the junction contained 11 bases not matched to a gene. CD4+ T cells from unexposed donors were obtained before the COVID-19 pandemic (2011-2018). Isolation of CD4+ T cells took place after about 9 days in culture. As to this clone: The antigen is undetermined.

Sequenced sample: CD4+ T cells from PBMCs, cultured in vitro. This clonotype was sampled from a human donor in good health. This chain uses TRBV2 with TRBJ2-1; 9 bases line up with TRBD2. CDR3: CASMEQLAGQNEQFF. CDR3 bases: TGTGCCAGCATGGAACAACTAGCGGGCCAGAATGAGCAGTTCTTC. The full variable domain, completed using reference TRBV2 and TRBJ2-1, is EPEVTQTPSHQVTQMGQEVILRCVPISNHLYFYWYRQILGQKVEFLVSFYNNEISEKSEIFDDQFSVERPDGSNFTLKIRSTKLEDSAMYFCASMEQLAGQNEQFFGPGTRLTVL.